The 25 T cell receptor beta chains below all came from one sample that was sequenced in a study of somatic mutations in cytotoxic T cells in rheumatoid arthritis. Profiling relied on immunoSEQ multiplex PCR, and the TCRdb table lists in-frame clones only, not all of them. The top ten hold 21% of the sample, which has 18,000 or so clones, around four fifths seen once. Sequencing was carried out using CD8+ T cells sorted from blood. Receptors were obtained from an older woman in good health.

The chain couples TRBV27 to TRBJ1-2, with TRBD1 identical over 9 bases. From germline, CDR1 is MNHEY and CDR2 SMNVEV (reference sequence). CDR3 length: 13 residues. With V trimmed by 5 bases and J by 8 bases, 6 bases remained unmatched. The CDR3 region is CASSRDRDQGYTF. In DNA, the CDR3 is TGTGCCAGCAGTCGGGACAGGGATCAAGGCTACACCTTC.

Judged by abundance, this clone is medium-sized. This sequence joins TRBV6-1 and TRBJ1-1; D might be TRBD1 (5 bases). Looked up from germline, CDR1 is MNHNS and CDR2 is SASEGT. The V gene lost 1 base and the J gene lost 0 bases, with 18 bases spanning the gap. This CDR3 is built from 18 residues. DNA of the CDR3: TGTGCCAGCAGTGAAGGTCACGGGGCCGGTTCCATGAACACTGAAGCTTTCTTT. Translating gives CASSEGHGAGSMNTEAFF.

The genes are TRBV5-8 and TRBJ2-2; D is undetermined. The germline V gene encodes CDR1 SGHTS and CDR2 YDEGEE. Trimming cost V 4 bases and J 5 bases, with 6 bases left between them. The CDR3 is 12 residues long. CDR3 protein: CASSLETGELFF. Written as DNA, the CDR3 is TGTGCCAGCAGCCTAGAAACCGGGGAGCTGTTTTTT. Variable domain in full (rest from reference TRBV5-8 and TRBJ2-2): EAGVTQSPTHLIKTRGQQATLRCSPISGHTSVYWYQQALGLGLQFLLWYDEGEERNRGNFPPRFSGRQFPNYSSELNVNALELEDSALYLCASSLETGELFFGEGSRLTVL.

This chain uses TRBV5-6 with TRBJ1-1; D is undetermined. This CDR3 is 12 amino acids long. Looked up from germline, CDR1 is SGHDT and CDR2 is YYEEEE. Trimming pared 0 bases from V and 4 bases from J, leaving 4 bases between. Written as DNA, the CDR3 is TGTGCCAGCAGCTTGGTTGGCACTGAAGCTTTCTTT. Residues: CASSLVGTEAFF.

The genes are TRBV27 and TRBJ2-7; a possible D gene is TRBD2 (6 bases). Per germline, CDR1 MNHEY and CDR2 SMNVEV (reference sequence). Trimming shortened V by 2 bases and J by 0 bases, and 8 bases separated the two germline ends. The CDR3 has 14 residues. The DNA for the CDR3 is TGTGCCAGCAGTTTAGGGGGGAGCTCCTACGAGCAGTACTTC. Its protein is CASSLGGSSYEQYF.

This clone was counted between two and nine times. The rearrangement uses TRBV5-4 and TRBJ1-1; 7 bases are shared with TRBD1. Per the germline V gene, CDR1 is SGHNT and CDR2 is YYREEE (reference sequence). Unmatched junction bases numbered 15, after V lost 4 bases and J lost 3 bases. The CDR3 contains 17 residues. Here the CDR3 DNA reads TGTGCCAGCAGCCGCCCCCGGGACAGTCCATGGGACACTGAAGCTTTCTTT. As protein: CASSRPRDSPWDTEAFF.

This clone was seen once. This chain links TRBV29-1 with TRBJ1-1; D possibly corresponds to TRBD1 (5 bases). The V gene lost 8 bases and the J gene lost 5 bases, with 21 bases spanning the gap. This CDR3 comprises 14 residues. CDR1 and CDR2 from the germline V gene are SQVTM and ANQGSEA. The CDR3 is CSTQSGTLGTEAFF. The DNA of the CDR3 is TGCAGCACTCAATCAGGGACCTTAGGGACTGAAGCTTTCTTT.

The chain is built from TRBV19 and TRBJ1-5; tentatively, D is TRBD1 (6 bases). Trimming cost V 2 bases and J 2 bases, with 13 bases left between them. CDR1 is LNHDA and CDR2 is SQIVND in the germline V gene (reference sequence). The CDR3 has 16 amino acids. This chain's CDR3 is CASSIRGRGGNQPQHF. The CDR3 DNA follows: TGTGCCAGTAGTATAAGGGGGAGAGGGGGCAATCAGCCCCAGCATTTT.

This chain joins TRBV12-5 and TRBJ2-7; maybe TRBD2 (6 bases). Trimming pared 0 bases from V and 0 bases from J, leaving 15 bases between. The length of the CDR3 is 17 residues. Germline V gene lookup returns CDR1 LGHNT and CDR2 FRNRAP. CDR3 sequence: CASGLVRGGASSYEQYF. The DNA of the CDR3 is TGTGCTAGTGGTTTGGTAAGGGGCGGGGCGAGCTCCTACGAGCAGTACTTC. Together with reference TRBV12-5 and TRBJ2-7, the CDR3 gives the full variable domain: DARVTQTPRHKVTEMGQEVTMRCQPILGHNTVFWYRQTMMQGLELLAYFRNRAPLDDSGMPKDRFSAEMPDATLATLKIQPSEPRDSAVYFCASGLVRGGASSYEQYFGPGTRLTVT.

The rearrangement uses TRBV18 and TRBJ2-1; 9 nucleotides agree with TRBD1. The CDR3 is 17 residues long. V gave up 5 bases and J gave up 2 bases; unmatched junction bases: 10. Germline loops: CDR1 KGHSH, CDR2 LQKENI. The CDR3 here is CASSSSGTGFAYNEQFF. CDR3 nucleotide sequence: TGTGCCAGCTCATCCTCCGGGACAGGGTTTGCCTACAATGAGCAGTTCTTC.

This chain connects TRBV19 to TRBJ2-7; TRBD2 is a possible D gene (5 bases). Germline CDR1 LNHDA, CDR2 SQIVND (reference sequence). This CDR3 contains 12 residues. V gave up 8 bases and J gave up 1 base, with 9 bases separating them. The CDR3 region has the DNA TGTGCCAGTGCCTCGGGGTCCTACGAGCAGTACTTC. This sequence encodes CASASGSYEQYF.

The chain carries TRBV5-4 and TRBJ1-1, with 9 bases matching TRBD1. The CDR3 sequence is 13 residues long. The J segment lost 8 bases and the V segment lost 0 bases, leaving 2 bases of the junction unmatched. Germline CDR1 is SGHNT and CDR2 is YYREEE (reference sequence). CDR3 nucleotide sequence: TGTGCCAGCAGCTTGGGGGGACAGGGCGAAGCTTTCTTT. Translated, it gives CASSLGGQGEAFF.

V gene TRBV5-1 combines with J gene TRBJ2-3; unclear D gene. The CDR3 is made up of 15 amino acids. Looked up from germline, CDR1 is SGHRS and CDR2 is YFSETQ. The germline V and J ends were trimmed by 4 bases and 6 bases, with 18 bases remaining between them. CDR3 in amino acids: CASSPPTTSLDTQYF. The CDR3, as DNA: TGCGCCAGCAGCCCCCCCACTACCTCGCTGGATACGCAGTATTTT.

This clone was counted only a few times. In DNA form, the CDR3 reads TGCGCCAGCAGTGAGTCGAGTCCGAACACTGAAGCTTTCTTT. As protein: CASSESSPNTEAFF. V usage is TRBV10-1 and J usage is TRBJ1-1; D not resolved. V shed 0 bases and J shed 1 base, with 6 bases lying between them. This CDR3 has 14 amino acids. In germline, CDR1 is WNHNN, CDR2 SYGVQD (reference sequence).

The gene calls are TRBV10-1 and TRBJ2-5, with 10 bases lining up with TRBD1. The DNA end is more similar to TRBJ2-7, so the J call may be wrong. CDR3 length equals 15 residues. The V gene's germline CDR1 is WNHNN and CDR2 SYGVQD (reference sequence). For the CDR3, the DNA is TGCGCCAGCAGTCCCGGGACAGGGGATAGTGACGAGCAGTACTTC. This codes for CASSPGTGDSDEQYF.

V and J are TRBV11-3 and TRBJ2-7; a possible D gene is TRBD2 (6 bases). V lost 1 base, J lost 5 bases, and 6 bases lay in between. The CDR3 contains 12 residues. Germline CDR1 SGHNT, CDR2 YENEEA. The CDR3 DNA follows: TGTGCCAGCAGCTTAGGCGGGAACGAGCAGTACTTC. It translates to CASSLGGNEQYF.

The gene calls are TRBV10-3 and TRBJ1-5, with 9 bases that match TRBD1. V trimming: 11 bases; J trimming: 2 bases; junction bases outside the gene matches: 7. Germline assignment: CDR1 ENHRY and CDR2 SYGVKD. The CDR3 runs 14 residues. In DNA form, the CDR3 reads TGTGCCGCATGGACAGGGGTTGGCAATCAGCCCCAGCATTTT. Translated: CAAWTGVGNQPQHF.

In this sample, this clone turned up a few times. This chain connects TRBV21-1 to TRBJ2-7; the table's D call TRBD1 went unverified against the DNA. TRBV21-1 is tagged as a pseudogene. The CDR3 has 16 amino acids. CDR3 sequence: CASSTLGQGFHYEQYF. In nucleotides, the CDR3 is TGTGCCAGCAGCACCTTGGGACAGGGGTTTCATTACGAGCAGTACTTC.

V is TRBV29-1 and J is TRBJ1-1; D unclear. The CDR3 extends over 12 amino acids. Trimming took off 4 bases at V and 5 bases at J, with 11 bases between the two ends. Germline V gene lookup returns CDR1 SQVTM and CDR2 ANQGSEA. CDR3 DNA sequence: TGCAGCGTTGTGGACCTAGGGACTGAAGCTTTCTTT. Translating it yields CSVVDLGTEAFF.

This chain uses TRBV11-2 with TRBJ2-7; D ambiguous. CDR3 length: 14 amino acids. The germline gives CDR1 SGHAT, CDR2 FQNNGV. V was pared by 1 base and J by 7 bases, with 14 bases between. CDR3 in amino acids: CASSLGPDELEQYF. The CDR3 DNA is TGTGCCAGCAGCTTAGGCCCCGACGAGTTAGAGCAGTACTTC. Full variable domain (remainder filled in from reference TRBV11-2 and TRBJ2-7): EAGVAQSPRYKIIEKRQSVAFWCNPISGHATLYWYQQILGQGPKLLIQFQNNGVVDDSQLPKDRFSAERLKGVDSTLKIQPAKLEDSAVYLCASSLGPDELEQYFGPGTRLTVT.

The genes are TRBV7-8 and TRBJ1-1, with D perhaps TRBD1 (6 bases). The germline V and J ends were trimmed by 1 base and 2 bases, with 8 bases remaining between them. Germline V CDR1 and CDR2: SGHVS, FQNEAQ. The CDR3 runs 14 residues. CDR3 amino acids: CASSLGGANTEAFF. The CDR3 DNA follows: TGTGCCAGCAGCTTAGGGGGGGCCAACACTGAAGCTTTCTTT. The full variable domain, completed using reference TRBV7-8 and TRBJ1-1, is GAGVSQSPRYKVAKRGQDVALRCDPISGHVSLFWYQQALGQGPEFLTYFQNEAQLDKSGLPSDRFFAERPEGSVSTLKIQRTQQEDSAVYLCASSLGGANTEAFFGQGTRLTVV.

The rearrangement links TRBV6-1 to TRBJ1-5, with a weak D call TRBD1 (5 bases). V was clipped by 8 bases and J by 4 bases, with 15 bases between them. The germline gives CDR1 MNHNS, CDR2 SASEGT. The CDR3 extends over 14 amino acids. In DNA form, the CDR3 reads TGTGCCAGCTGGGAAGGGGCATTGAATCAGCCCCAGCATTTT. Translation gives CASWEGALNQPQHF.

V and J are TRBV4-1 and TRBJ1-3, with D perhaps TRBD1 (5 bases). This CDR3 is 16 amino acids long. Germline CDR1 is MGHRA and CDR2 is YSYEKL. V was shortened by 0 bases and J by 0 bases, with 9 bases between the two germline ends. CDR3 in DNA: TGCGCCAGCAGCCAAGAAGACAGATCCTCTGGAAACACCATATATTTT. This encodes CASSQEDRSSGNTIYF.

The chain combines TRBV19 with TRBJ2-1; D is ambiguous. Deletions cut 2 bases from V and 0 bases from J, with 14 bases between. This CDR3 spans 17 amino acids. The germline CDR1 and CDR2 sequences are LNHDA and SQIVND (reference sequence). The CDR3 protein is CASSITWQSSSYNEQFF. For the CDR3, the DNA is TGTGCCAGTAGTATAACGTGGCAGTCAAGCTCCTACAATGAGCAGTTCTTC.

The CDR3 region is CASSVTRANYGYTF. DNA for the CDR3: TGTGCCAGCAGCGTAACCAGAGCTAACTATGGCTACACCTTC. The chain uses TRBV9 and TRBJ1-2; D is undetermined. The germline gives CDR1 SGDLS, CDR2 YYNGEE. Trimming removed 1 base at V and 0 bases at J, with 7 bases between. CDR3 length equals 14 residues.